The next 25 T cell receptor beta chains were all read from a single sample in a study of immune evolution from preneoplasia to lung adenocarcinoma. Some clones are missing from TCRdb's copy, which holds only in-frame ones; the method was immunoSEQ multiplex PCR. Of over 7,000 clones listed, 79% are singletons. Sequenced sample: FFPE invasive lung adenocarcinoma tissue. The receptors were gathered from a person aged 40 to 49 with lung adenocarcinoma.

The chain uses TRBV30 and TRBJ1-1, with TRBD1 as a possible D gene (6 bases). Germline values: CDR1 GTSNPN, CDR2 SVGIG (reference sequence). This CDR3 has 14 residues. V was shortened by 1 base and J by 5 bases, with 14 bases between the two germline ends. The CDR3, as DNA: TGTGCCTGGAGTGGCAGAGGGGGGACGACTGAAGCTTTCTTT. It yields the protein CAWSGRGGTTEAFF.

The rearrangement links TRBV5-4 to TRBJ2-1, with a tentative D call TRBD2 (6 bases). Germline V gene sequence: CDR1 SGHNT, CDR2 YYREEE (reference sequence). The CDR3 totals 15 residues. V was shortened by 2 bases and J by 9 bases, with 18 bases between the two germline ends. The CDR3 DNA is TGTGCCAGCAGCTTTCAGGAGGGAGATTTAAGTGAGCAGTTCTTC. Amino acid sequence: CASSFQEGDLSEQFF.

This CDR3 is CAWSVGTGAKLFF. CDR3 coding DNA: TGTGCCTGGAGTGTCGGGACTGGTGCAAAACTGTTTTTT. The V gene is TRBV30, the J gene TRBJ1-4; possibly TRBD1 for D (5 bases). The CDR3 runs to 13 residues. CDR1 GTSNPN and CDR2 SVGIG come from the germline V gene (reference sequence). V gave up 0 bases and J gave up 10 bases, with 12 bases separating them.

The chain has TRBV19 and TRBJ1-2; D is unresolved. V lost 1 base to trimming and J lost 5 bases, with 8 bases between them. The CDR3 extends over 13 amino acids. Germline-derived CDR1 and CDR2 are LNHDA and SQIVND (reference sequence). The CDR3 reads CASSIGSWYGYTF. The CDR3 DNA reads as TGTGCCAGTAGTATAGGTTCGTGGTATGGCTACACCTTC. The full variable domain, rest sourced from reference TRBV19 and TRBJ1-2, is DGGITQSPKYLFRKEGQNVTLSCEQNLNHDAMYWYRQDPGQGLRLIYYSQIVNDFQKGDIAEGYSVSREKKESFPLTVTSAQKNPTAFYLCASSIGSWYGYTFGSGTRLTVV.

This clone was seen just once. The chain is built from TRBV11-3 and TRBJ2-5; 7 bases are a match to TRBD2. The germline V gene encodes CDR1 SGHNT and CDR2 YENEEA. The CDR3 is 12 amino acids. Germline trimming cut 8 bases from V and 5 bases from J; bases unmatched to any gene: 5. The CDR3, as DNA: TGTGCCAGCTCCGGACTAGAGGAGACCCAGTACTTC. It yields the protein CASSGLEETQYF.

This chain joins TRBV7-6 and TRBJ2-1; D may be TRBD1 (5 bases). The CDR3 spans 15 residues. CDR1 and CDR2 from the germline V gene are SGHVS and FNYEAQ. Trimming removed 5 bases from V and 7 bases from J, with 18 bases in between. The CDR3 bases are TGTGCCAGCAGCACGCAGCCAGGGCGCCTAAATGAGCAGTTCTTC. Protein: CASSTQPGRLNEQFF.

The CDR3 here is CSAKGSGNTIYF. CDR3 DNA sequence: TGCAGCGCAAAGGGCTCTGGAAACACCATATATTTT. V usage is TRBV29-1 and J usage is TRBJ1-3; unclear D gene. This CDR3 spans 12 amino acids. Germline loops: CDR1 SQVTM, CDR2 ANQGSEA. Trimming took off 7 bases at V and 0 bases at J, with 7 bases between the two ends.

The chain couples TRBV7-2 to TRBJ2-7; 7 nucleotides line up with TRBD2. The J segment lost 4 bases and the V segment lost 1 base, leaving 7 bases of the junction unmatched. The CDR3 is made up of 15 amino acids. Per germline, CDR1 SGHTA and CDR2 FQGNSA. The CDR3 loop is CASSLGGGSQYEQYF. CDR3 DNA sequence: TGTGCCAGCAGCTTAGGTGGCGGGAGTCAATACGAGCAGTACTTC.

This chain uses TRBV9 with TRBJ2-7; D ambiguous. There are 14 residues in the CDR3. Trimming left V 3 bases short and J 2 bases short, with 12 bases between. The germline CDR1 and CDR2 sequences are SGDLS and YYNGEE. CDR3 in amino acids: CASSGQLQTYEQYF. Written as DNA, the CDR3 is TGTGCCAGCAGCGGGCAGCTCCAGACCTACGAGCAGTACTTC. The full variable domain, completed using reference TRBV9 and TRBJ2-7, is DSGVTQTPKHLITATGQRVTLRCSPRSGDLSVYWYQQSLDQGLQFLIQYYNGEERAKGNILERFSAQQFPDLHSELNLSSLELGDSALYFCASSGQLQTYEQYFGPGTRLTVT.

The rearrangement uses TRBV6-5 and TRBJ1-2, with a tentative D call TRBD1 (5 bases). V was pared by 6 bases and J by 4 bases, with 15 bases between. This CDR3 region has 14 residues. From germline, CDR1 is MNHEY and CDR2 SVGAGI. The CDR3 DNA reads TGTGCCAGCAGCACAGGAAATGGGGGCTATGGCTACACCTTC. This encodes CASSTGNGGYGYTF.

The V call is TRBV7-9, the J call TRBJ2-5; D ambiguous. Looked up from germline, CDR1 is SEHNR and CDR2 is FQNEAQ (reference sequence). This CDR3 has 13 residues. Trimming took off 3 bases at V and 5 bases at J, with 10 bases between the two ends. CDR3 in amino acids: CASSFSTSETQYF. The CDR3 coding sequence is TGTGCCAGCAGCTTTTCCACATCTGAGACCCAGTACTTC.

The V call is TRBV9, the J call TRBJ2-7, with 9 bases lining up with TRBD1. Germline V gene lookup returns CDR1 SGDLS and CDR2 YYNGEE. The CDR3 runs to 14 residues. V lost 1 base, J lost 6 bases, and 5 bases stayed unmatched. This CDR3 reads CASSVFPGQGEQYF. Here the CDR3 DNA reads TGTGCCAGCAGCGTATTCCCGGGACAGGGCGAGCAGTACTTC.

The rearrangement uses TRBV7-9 and TRBJ2-1, with D unclear. Germline assignment: CDR1 SEHNR and CDR2 FQNEAQ (reference sequence). Trimming removed 4 bases at V and 3 bases at J, with 7 bases between. The CDR3 runs to 13 residues. The CDR3 reads CASSSGGYNEQFF. CDR3 DNA: TGTGCCAGCAGCTCCGGTGGCTACAATGAGCAGTTCTTC.

The rearrangement joins TRBV30 to TRBJ1-2; the D gene is possibly TRBD1 (6 bases). Trimming took 4 bases from V and 7 from J, leaving 13 bases between them. CDR1 and CDR2 from the germline V gene are GTSNPN and SVGIG (reference sequence). The CDR3 length is 12 residues. In DNA form, the CDR3 reads TGTGCCTGGACTTGGGGGCGGTCTGGCTACACCTTC. Its translation: CAWTWGRSGYTF.

The gene calls are TRBV19 and TRBJ2-3; D unclear. The CDR3 consists of 15 residues. Germline V gene data show CDR1 as LNHDA and CDR2 as SQIVND (reference sequence). V lost 3 bases to trimming and J lost 2 bases, with 12 bases between them. CDR3 in amino acids: CASSITRSPTDTQYF. The CDR3 DNA reads as TGTGCCAGTAGTATTACCCGGTCTCCCACAGATACGCAGTATTTT.

V usage is TRBV7-9 and J usage is TRBJ2-7; D may be TRBD1 (6 bases). V dropped 4 bases and J dropped 1 base, with 14 bases sitting between them. From germline, CDR1 is SEHNR and CDR2 FQNEAQ (reference sequence). The CDR3 contains 15 residues. The CDR3 coding sequence is TGTGCCAGCAGCTATTCGGCAGGGGCTTCCTACGAGCAGTACTTC. It encodes CASSYSAGASYEQYF.

V and J are TRBV9 and TRBJ2-7; possible D gene TRBD1, 6 bases. Germline V gene data show CDR1 as SGDLS and CDR2 as YYNGEE. V was clipped by 4 bases and J by 0 bases, with 14 bases between them. This CDR3 spans 15 amino acids. This CDR3 reads CASSYSDRDSYEQYF. The CDR3 bases are TGTGCCAGCAGCTATTCGGACAGAGACTCCTACGAGCAGTACTTC.

This chain joins TRBV7-2 and TRBJ1-3; D gene ambiguous. Trimming cost V 4 bases and J 0 bases, with 10 bases left between them. Germline-derived CDR1 and CDR2 are SGHTA and FQGNSA. CDR3 length equals 15 residues. CDR3 region: CASSSYGDSGNTIYF. CDR3 nucleotide sequence: TGTGCCAGCAGCTCGTATGGGGACTCTGGAAACACCATATATTTT.

V usage is TRBV13 and J usage is TRBJ2-4; perhaps TRBD1 as D (6 bases). The CDR3 runs 15 residues. The germline V gene has CDR1 PRHDT and CDR2 FYEKMQ (reference sequence). V lost 3 bases, J lost 2 bases, and 11 bases lay in between. The CDR3 region is CASSFLGASKNIQYF. For the CDR3, the DNA is TGTGCCAGCAGCTTCTTGGGGGCATCCAAAAACATTCAGTACTTC.

This chain connects TRBV11-2 to TRBJ2-5, with 7 bases fitting TRBD1. The CDR3 length is 14 residues. CDR1 is SGHAT, CDR2 FQNNGV, per germline. With V trimmed by 7 bases and J by 5 bases, 10 bases remained unmatched. For the CDR3, the DNA is TGTGCCAGCAAGGGGGCCTCGACGGGGGAGACCCAGTACTTC. It translates to CASKGASTGETQYF. The variable domain in full, with the rest retrieved from reference TRBV11-2 and TRBJ2-5, is EAGVAQSPRYKIIEKRQSVAFWCNPISGHATLYWYQQILGQGPKLLIQFQNNGVVDDSQLPKDRFSAERLKGVDSTLKIQPAKLEDSAVYLCASKGASTGETQYFGPGTRLLVL.

This clone has just one count. The gene calls are TRBV30 and TRBJ1-1; TRBD1 matches 10 bases. Germline V CDR1 and CDR2: GTSNPN, SVGIG (reference sequence). CDR3 size: 14 residues. V dropped 4 bases and J dropped 6; count of bases not matched to a gene: 8. The CDR3 region has the DNA TGTGCCTGGACCACCGGGACAGGGGACGCTGAAGCTTTCTTT. The encoded protein is CAWTTGTGDAEAFF. The full variable domain, in which reference TRBV30 and TRBJ1-1 provide the parts outside the CDR3, is SQTIHQWPATLVQPVGSPLSLECTVEGTSNPNLYWYRQAAGRGLQLLFYSVGIGQISSEVPQNLSASRPQDRQFILSSKKLLLSDSGFYLCAWTTGTGDAEAFFGQGTRLTVV.

The V call is TRBV30, the J call TRBJ2-1; no firm D call. The germline CDR1 and CDR2 sequences are GTSNPN and SVGIG (reference sequence). The ends were cut back, 3 bases at V and 6 bases at J, with 18 bases in the middle. The CDR3 is made up of 15 amino acids. The DNA of the CDR3 is TGTGCCTGGAGGGACGGGTATTCCCTTAGCAATGAGCAGTTCTTC. This translates into CAWRDGYSLSNEQFF. The full variable domain, in which reference TRBV30 and TRBJ2-1 provide the parts outside the CDR3, is SQTIHQWPATLVQPVGSPLSLECTVEGTSNPNLYWYRQAAGRGLQLLFYSVGIGQISSEVPQNLSASRPQDRQFILSSKKLLLSDSGFYLCAWRDGYSLSNEQFFGPGTRLTVL.

The gene calls are TRBV5-4 and TRBJ2-2; D is undetermined. Trimming left V 3 bases short and J 5 bases short, with 11 bases between. The CDR3 runs to 14 residues. Germline loops: CDR1 SGHNT, CDR2 YYREEE (reference sequence). CDR3 region: CASSSYGPTGELFF. The CDR3 DNA reads TGTGCCAGCAGCTCCTACGGACCGACCGGGGAGCTGTTTTTT.

The chain couples TRBV5-1 to TRBJ1-3, with a weak D call TRBD1 (5 bases). The CDR3 has 14 residues. CDR1 is SGHRS, CDR2 YFSETQ, per germline. V lost 4 bases to trimming and J lost 0 bases, with 8 bases between them. CDR3 amino acids: CASSPGISGNTIYF. CDR3 DNA: TGCGCCAGCAGCCCAGGGATCTCTGGAAACACCATATATTTT. The entire variable domain, with the rest obtained from reference TRBV5-1 and TRBJ1-3, is as follows: KAGVTQTPRYLIKTRGQQVTLSCSPISGHRSVSWYQQTPGQGLQFLFEYFSETQRNKGNFPGRFSGRQFSNSRSEMNVSTLELGDSALYLCASSPGISGNTIYFGEGSWLTVV.

This chain joins TRBV6-4 and TRBJ2-3; maybe TRBD1 (5 bases). CDR1 MRHNA and CDR2 SNTAGT come from the germline V gene. The CDR3 runs 15 residues. Trimming removed 4 bases from V and 2 bases from J, with 13 bases in between. CDR3 sequence reads: CASSASDSFTDTQYF. The CDR3 DNA follows: TGTGCCAGCAGTGCCTCCGACAGTTTCACAGATACGCAGTATTTT.